This entry features one T cell receptor (beta chain) sequence. Its specificity is not known. Data came from immunoSEQ multiplex PCR; TCRdb stores just in-frame clones and leaves some out. Of about 220,000 clones listed, around 89% were seen once; the top ten hold about 10%. This sample is drawn from a study of Ad26.COV2.S vaccination and SARS-CoV-2 variants. Background on the study: The trial was COV1001 and the donor's arm was Ad26.COV2.S. Overall study findings and caveats: Vaccine and placebo groups showed comparable non-spike TCR breadth. Marked by substantial breadth, spike-specific CD8+ and CD4+ T cell responses were reportedly seen after vaccination.

Germline V gene data show CDR1 as MDHEN and CDR2 as SYDVKM. With V trimmed by 6 bases and J by 2 bases, 4 bases remained unmatched. This CDR3 region has 14 residues. The treatment here: some 19 received Ad26.COV2.S at low or high dose, single or two shots; about 5 received placebo; per-sample allocation not given. Samples were taken on day 63 after the first vaccine or placebo injection. The sequencing used peripheral blood, collected in a trial of Ad26.COV2.S vaccine versus placebo. This chain connects TRBV28 to TRBJ1-1, with 9 bases fitting TRBD1. The sequence was obtained from a person between 18 and 65 years old who received the Ad26.COV2.S COVID-19 vaccine or a placebo. The CDR3 bases are TGTGCCAGCAGGGGACAGGGACAAAACACTGAAGCTTTCTTT. This encodes CASRGQGQNTEAFF.